The 5 T cell receptor beta chains in this list originate from one sample, sequenced in a study of blood T cell repertoires in COVID-19. Only in-frame clones appear in the TCRdb table, and some are missing; sequencing was by immunoSEQ multiplex PCR. Among 150,000 to 200,000 clones, around 90% were seen once, and the ten largest hold 1.5% to 2%. The sequenced material came from peripheral blood. These receptors were collected from a woman between 50 and 59 years old with acute or convalescent COVID-19.

The chain links TRBV3-1 (or the pseudogene TRBV3-2) to TRBJ1-5; the match to TRBD1 covers 7 bases. The V segment lost 1 base and the J segment 4 bases; nucleotides outside the gene matches: 4. In germline, CDR1 is LGHDT, CDR2 YNNKEL (reference sequence). CDR3 size: 15 residues. The CDR3 bases are TGTGCCAGCAGCCAAGGTATCAGGGGGAATCAGCCCCAGCATTTT. Amino acid sequence: CASSQGIRGNQPQHF.

The chain employs TRBV7-2 and TRBJ1-2, with TRBD1 identical over 9 bases. The J segment lost 8 bases and the V segment lost 5 bases, leaving 12 bases of the junction unmatched. Germline CDR1 and CDR2: SGHTA and FQGNSA. CDR3 length: 15 residues. CDR3 nucleotides: TGTGCCAGCAGCACATTCGACAGGGGGGTGAGAGGCTACACCTTC. It specifies CASSTFDRGVRGYTF. Variable domain in full (rest from reference TRBV7-2 and TRBJ1-2): GAGVSQSPSNKVTEKGKDVELRCDPISGHTALYWYRQSLGQGLEFLIYFQGNSAPDKSGLPSDRFSAERTGGSVSTLTIQRTQQEDSAVYLCASSTFDRGVRGYTFGSGTRLTVV.

This chain links TRBV9 with TRBJ1-6, with D unresolved. The CDR3 length is 16 residues. The germline V gene has CDR1 SGDLS and CDR2 YYNGEE. The germline V and J ends were trimmed by 4 bases and 3 bases, with 14 bases remaining between them. CDR3 DNA: TGTGCCAGCAGCTCCGAGGGCTGGAACTATAATTCACCCCTCCACTTT. Translating gives CASSSEGWNYNSPLHF.

V and J are TRBV6-5 and TRBJ1-1; D unclear. The CDR3 runs to 11 residues. Germline loops: CDR1 MNHEY, CDR2 SVGAGI. V lost 5 bases and J lost 8, with 9 bases in between. The CDR3: CASSRRGEAFF. For the CDR3, the DNA is TGTGCCAGCAGTCGAAGAGGGGAAGCTTTCTTT.

The V gene is TRBV10-3, the J gene TRBJ1-5; 12 bases map to TRBD1. The length of the CDR3 is 15 residues. Per germline, CDR1 ENHRY and CDR2 SYGVKD. Trimming cost V 10 bases and J 5 bases; bases outside gene matches: 9. CDR3 DNA: TGTGCCACCCCGAAGGGACAGGGGGCTTATCAGCCCCAGCATTTT. As protein: CATPKGQGAYQPQHF.